The rows below give T cell receptor beta chains drawn from one sample of a study of OX40 agonist ivuxolimab in advanced cancers. Profiled with immunoSEQ multiplex PCR; TCRdb holds only in-frame clones, not every one. The sample contains around 74,000 clones, around 92% of which appear only once. This material consisted of CD4+ or CD8+ T cells sorted from blood, taken in a trial of the OX40 agonist ivuxolimab. The receptors stem from an adult with an advanced solid tumor such as melanoma, head and neck, liver or kidney cancer. Each CDR3 is given with its conserved first and last residue. Each record gives: clone size, V gene, D gene, J gene, CDR3 protein, CDR3 DNA. A D gene is named only where the DNA matches it firmly. Size is stated for part of the rows, as once, few or many counts, or as a class when the clone is expanded.

clone size: once
V gene: TRBV11-2
D gene: NA
J gene: TRBJ2-7
CDR3 protein: CASSLAPDFQEQYF
CDR3 DNA: TGTGCCAGCAGCTTAGCTCCCGACTTTCAGGAGCAGTACTTC

clone size: NA
V gene: TRBV7-9
D gene: NA
J gene: TRBJ2-5
CDR3 protein: CASSKGYEETQYF
CDR3 DNA: TGTGCCAGCAGTAAAGGGTATGAGGAGACCCAGTACTTC

clone size: NA
V gene: TRBV5-4
D gene: TRBD2
J gene: TRBJ2-7
CDR3 protein: CASSLLAGAYEQYF
CDR3 DNA: TGTGCCAGCAGCTTGTTAGCGGGGGCCTACGAGCAGTACTTC

clone size: NA
V gene: TRBV5-5
D gene: NA
J gene: TRBJ2-7
CDR3 protein: CASSLGPFNSYEQYF
CDR3 DNA: TGTGCCAGCAGCTTGGGACCATTCAACTCCTACGAGCAGTACTTC

clone size: NA
V gene: TRBV7-9
D gene: NA
J gene: TRBJ1-2
CDR3 protein: CASRPGTETAYTF
CDR3 DNA: TGTGCCAGCAGACCTGGGACGGAGACTGCCTACACCTTC

clone size: NA
V gene: TRBV7-8
D gene: TRBD1
J gene: TRBJ1-2
CDR3 protein: CASSLARQGALGGYTF
CDR3 DNA: TGTGCCAGCAGCTTAGCCCGGCAGGGGGCGCTTGGTGGCTACACCTTC

clone size: medium-sized
V gene: TRBV9
D gene: NA
J gene: TRBJ1-1
CDR3 protein: CASSVEAGNYEAFF
CDR3 DNA: TGTGCCAGCAGCGTAGAGGCAGGCAATTATGAAGCTTTCTTT

clone size: NA
V gene: TRBV6-5
D gene: NA
J gene: TRBJ2-5
CDR3 protein: CASSRGRGETQYF
CDR3 DNA: TGTGCCAGCTCCCGGGGGAGGGGGGAGACCCAGTACTTC

clone size: once
V gene: TRBV29-1
D gene: NA
J gene: TRBJ1-2
CDR3 protein: CSVEEGVNYGYTF
CDR3 DNA: TGCAGCGTTGAGGAGGGGGTGAACTATGGCTACACCTTC

clone size: NA
V gene: TRBV11-2
D gene: NA
J gene: TRBJ2-7
CDR3 protein: CASSLVDSVVYEQYF
CDR3 DNA: TGTGCCAGCAGCTTAGTCGACAGTGTGGTCTACGAGCAGTACTTC

clone size: NA
V gene: TRBV5-4
D gene: TRBD2
J gene: TRBJ2-1
CDR3 protein: CASSPGLATYNEQFF
CDR3 DNA: TGTGCCAGCAGCCCGGGACTAGCGACCTACAATGAGCAGTTCTTC

clone size: NA
V gene: TRBV7-3
D gene: NA
J gene: TRBJ2-1
CDR3 protein: CASSFRDNEQFF
CDR3 DNA: TGTGCCAGCAGCTTCAGGGACAATGAGCAGTTCTTC

clone size: NA
V gene: TRBV7-7
D gene: TRBD1
J gene: TRBJ2-5
CDR3 protein: CASSSWTGGRETQYF
CDR3 DNA: TGTGCTAGCAGCTCGTGGACAGGGGGGAGAGAGACCCAGTACTTC

clone size: NA
V gene: TRBV14
D gene: TRBD1
J gene: TRBJ2-7
CDR3 protein: CASSQGQGAPYEQYF
CDR3 DNA: TGTGCCAGCAGCCAAGGACAGGGAGCACCCTACGAGCAGTACTTC